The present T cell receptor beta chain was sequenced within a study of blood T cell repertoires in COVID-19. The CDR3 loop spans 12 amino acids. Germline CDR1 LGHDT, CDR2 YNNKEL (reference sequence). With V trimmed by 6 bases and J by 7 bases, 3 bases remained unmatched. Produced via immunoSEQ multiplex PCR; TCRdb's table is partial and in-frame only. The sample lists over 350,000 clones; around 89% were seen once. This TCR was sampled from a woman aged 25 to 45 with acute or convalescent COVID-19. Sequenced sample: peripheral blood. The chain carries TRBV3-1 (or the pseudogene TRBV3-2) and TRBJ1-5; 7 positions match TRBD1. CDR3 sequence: CASRGDRQPQHF. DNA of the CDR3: TGTGCCAGCAGAGGGGACAGACAGCCCCAGCATTTT.